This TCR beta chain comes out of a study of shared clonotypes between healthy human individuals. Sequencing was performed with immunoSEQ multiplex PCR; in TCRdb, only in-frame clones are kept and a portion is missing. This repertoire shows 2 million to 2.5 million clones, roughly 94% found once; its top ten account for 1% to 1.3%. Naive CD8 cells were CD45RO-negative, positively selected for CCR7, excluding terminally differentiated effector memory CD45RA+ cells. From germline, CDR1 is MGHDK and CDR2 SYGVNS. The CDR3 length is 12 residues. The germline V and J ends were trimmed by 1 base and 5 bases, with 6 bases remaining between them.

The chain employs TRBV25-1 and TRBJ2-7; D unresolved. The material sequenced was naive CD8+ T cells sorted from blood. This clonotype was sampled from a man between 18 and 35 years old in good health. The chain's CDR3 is CASSEWVNEQYF. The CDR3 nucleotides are TGTGCCAGCAGTGAATGGGTAAACGAGCAGTACTTC.